This TCR beta chain comes out of a study of CD8 T cells in Susac syndrome. A quantity of about 0.45 to 1 ug RNA underwent reverse transcription using random hexamers. TCRdb used MiXCR to reprocess the immunoSEQ multiplex PCR reads, holding one entry per CDR3 protein. The table includes 350,000 to 550,000 distinct CDR3 sequences, around 85% detected once. CDR1 is MNHEY, CDR2 SMNVEV, per germline (reference sequence). The ends were cut back, 4 bases at V and 6 bases at J, with 12 bases in the middle. The length of the CDR3 is 13 residues. This chain uses TRBV27 with TRBJ1-1, with D maybe TRBD1 (5 bases). The TCR comes from a human donor with multiple sclerosis. Sequenced sample: CD8+ T cells from PBMCs. The CDR3 DNA reads TGTGCCAGCAGTTCCGCGGGGGGTTCTGAAGCTTTCTTT. Protein product: CASSSAGGSEAFF.